The clone carrying this T cell receptor (beta chain) appeared a few times. Its specificity is unknown. The data derive from a study of response to subunit inactivated influenza vaccine. Each CDR3 protein gets one entry after TCRdb re-called the RT-PCR reads with MiXCR. The sample lists about 830,000 distinct CDR3 sequences; 18% were seen once. Study-wide results and caveats: The authors suggested that every seasonal influenza vaccination recruits few new T cells.

The material was PBMCs from blood, obtained roughly 5 days after vaccination. The receptor was isolated from a man in his fifties who received an inactivated influenza vaccine.

This CDR3 reads CASSQDRGPSDTQYF. In DNA form, the CDR3 reads TGCGCCAGCAGCCAAGACAGAGGGCCCTCAGATACGCAGTATTTT. V gene TRBV4-3 combines with J gene TRBJ2-3; D is perhaps TRBD2 (5 bases). Germline assignment: CDR1 LGHNA and CDR2 YSLEER. This CDR3 spans 15 amino acids. V dropped 0 bases and J dropped 4 bases, with 11 bases sitting between them.